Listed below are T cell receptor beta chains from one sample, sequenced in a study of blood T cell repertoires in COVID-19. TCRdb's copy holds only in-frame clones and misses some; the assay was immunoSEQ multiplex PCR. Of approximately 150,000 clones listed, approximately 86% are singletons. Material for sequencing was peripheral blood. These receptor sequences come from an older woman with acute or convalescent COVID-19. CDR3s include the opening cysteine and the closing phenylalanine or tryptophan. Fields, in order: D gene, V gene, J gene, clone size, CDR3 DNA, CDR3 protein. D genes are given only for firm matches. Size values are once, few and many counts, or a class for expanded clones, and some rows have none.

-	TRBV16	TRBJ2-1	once	TGTGCCAGCAGCCAATCGCTAGCTGGCAATGAGCAGTTCTTC	CASSQSLAGNEQFF
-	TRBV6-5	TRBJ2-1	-	TGTGCCAGCAGCCTCGGGACAATCAATGAGCAGTTCTTC	CASSLGTINEQFF
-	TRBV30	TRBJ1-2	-	TGTGCCCTTGGGCCAAACTATGGCTACACCTTC	CALGPNYGYTF
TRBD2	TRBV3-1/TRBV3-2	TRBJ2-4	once	TGTGCCAGCAGCTCTGGACTAGCGGGGGGGGACTCGTACTTC	CASSSGLAGGDSYF
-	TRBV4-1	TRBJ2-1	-	TGCGCCAGCAGCCAAGATGGGGCCCTCGGCTCCTACAATGAGCAGTTCTTC	CASSQDGALGSYNEQFF
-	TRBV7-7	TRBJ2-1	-	TGTGCTAGCAGCTTATCATCGGGTACGGGGAATGAGCAGTTCTTC	CASSLSSGTGNEQFF
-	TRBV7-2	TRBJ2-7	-	TGTGCCAGCAGCTTAGCCCCTACAGGATTCTCCTACGAGCAGTACTTC	CASSLAPTGFSYEQYF
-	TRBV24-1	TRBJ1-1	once	TGTGCCACCAGTGAGCCGGGGAACACTGAAGCTTTCTTT	CATSEPGNTEAFF
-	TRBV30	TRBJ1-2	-	TGTGCCTGGAGTGTACGTAACGCGAACTATGGCTACACCTTC	CAWSVRNANYGYTF
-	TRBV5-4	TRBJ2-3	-	TGTGCCAGCAGCTTGCCTCCCGTTAGCGGATCTAGCACAGATACGCAGTATTTT	CASSLPPVSGSSTDTQYF
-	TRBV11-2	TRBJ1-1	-	TGTGCCAGCAGCTTAGGGGTGGGGGGTGGCACTGAAGCTTTCTTT	CASSLGVGGGTEAFF
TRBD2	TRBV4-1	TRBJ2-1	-	TGCGCCAGCAGCCAAGACCCGGCTAGCGGGGCGTACAATGAGCAGTTCTTC	CASSQDPASGAYNEQFF